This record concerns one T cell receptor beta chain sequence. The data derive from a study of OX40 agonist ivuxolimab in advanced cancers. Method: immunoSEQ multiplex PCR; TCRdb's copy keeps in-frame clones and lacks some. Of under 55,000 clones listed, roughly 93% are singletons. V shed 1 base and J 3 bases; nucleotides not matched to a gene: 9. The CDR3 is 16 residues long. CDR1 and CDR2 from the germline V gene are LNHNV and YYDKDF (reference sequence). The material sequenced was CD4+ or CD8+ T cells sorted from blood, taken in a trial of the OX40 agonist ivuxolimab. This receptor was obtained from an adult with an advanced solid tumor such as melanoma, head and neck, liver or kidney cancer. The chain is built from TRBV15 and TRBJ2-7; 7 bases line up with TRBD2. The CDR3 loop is CATSRGTAGDDYEQYF. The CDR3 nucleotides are TGTGCCACCAGCAGAGGAACGGCGGGGGACGACTACGAGCAGTACTTC.